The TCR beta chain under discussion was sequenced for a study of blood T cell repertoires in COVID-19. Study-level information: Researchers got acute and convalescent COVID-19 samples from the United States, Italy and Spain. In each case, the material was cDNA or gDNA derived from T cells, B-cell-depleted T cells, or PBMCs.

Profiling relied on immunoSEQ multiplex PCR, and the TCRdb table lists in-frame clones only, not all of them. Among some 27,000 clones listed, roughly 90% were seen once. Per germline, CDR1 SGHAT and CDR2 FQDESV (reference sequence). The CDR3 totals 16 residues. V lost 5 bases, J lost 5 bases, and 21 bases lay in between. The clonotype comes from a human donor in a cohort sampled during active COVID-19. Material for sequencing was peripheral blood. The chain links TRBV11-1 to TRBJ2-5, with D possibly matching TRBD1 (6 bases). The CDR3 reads CASSPRVRGSLETQYF. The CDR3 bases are TGTGCCAGCAGCCCCCGGGTCAGGGGAAGTTTGGAGACCCAGTACTTC.